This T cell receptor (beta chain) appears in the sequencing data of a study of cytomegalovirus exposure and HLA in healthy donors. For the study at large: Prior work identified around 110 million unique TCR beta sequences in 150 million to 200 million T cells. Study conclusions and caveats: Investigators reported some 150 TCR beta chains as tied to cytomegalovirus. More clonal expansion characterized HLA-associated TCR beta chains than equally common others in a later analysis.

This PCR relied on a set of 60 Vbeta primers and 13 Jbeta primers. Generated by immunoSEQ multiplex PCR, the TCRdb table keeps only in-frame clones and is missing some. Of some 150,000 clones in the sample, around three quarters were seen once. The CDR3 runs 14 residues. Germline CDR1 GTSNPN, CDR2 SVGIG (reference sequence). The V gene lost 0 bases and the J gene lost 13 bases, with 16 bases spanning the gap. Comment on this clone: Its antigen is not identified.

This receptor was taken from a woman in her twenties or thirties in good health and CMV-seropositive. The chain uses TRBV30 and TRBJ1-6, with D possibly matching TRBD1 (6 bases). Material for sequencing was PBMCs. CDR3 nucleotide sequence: TGTGCCTGGAGTGTACAGGGTGTAATTACCCCCCTCCACTTT. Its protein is CAWSVQGVITPLHF.